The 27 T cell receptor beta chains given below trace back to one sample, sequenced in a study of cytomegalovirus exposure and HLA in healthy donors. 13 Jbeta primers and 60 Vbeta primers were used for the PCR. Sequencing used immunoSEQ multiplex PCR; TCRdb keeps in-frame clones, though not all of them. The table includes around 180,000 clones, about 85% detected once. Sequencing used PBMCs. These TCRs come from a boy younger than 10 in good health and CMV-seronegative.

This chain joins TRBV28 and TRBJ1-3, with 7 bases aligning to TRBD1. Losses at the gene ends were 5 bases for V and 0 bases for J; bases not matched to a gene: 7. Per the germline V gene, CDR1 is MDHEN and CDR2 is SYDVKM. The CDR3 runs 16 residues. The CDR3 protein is CASSPPGTASGNTIYF. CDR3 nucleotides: TGTGCCAGCAGTCCCCCAGGGACAGCCTCTGGAAACACCATATATTTT.

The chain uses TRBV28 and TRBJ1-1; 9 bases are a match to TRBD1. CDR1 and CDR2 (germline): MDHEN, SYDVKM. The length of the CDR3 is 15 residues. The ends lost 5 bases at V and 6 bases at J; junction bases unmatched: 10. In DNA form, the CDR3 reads TGTGCCAGCAGTACCCCCGGACAGGGGTTCTCTGAAGCTTTCTTT. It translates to CASSTPGQGFSEAFF. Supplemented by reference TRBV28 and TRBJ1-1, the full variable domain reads DVKVTQSSRYLVKRTGEKVFLECVQDMDHENMFWYRQDPGLGLRLIYFSYDVKMKEKGDIPEGYSVSREKKERFSLILESASTNQTSMYLCASSTPGQGFSEAFFGQGTRLTVV.

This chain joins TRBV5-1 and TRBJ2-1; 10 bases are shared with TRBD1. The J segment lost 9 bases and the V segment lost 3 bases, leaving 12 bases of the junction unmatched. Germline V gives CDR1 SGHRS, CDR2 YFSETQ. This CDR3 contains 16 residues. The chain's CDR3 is CASSSHGDRGGREQFF. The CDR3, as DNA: TGCGCCAGCAGCTCCCACGGGGACAGGGGAGGGCGTGAGCAGTTCTTC.

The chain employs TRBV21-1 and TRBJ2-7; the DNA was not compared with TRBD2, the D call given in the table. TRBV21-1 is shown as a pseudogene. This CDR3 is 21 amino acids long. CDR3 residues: CASSNKDCGGTSGGSSYEQYF. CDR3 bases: TGTGCCAGCAGCAATAAGGACTGTGGCGGGACTAGCGGGGGGAGCTCCTACGAGCAGTACTTC.

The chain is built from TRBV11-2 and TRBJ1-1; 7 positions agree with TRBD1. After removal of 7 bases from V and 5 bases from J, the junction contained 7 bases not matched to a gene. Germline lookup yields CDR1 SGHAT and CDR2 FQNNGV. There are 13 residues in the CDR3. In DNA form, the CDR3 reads TGTGCCAGCACCACGACAGGGAGAACTGAAGCTTTCTTT. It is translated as CASTTTGRTEAFF.

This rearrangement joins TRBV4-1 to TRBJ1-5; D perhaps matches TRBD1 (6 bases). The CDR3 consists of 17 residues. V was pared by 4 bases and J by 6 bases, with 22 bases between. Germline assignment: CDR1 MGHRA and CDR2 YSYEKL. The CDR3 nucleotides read TGCGCCAGCAGCCCAACCACGGGGGGCAGAACGATTCAGCCCCAGCATTTT. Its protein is CASSPTTGGRTIQPQHF.

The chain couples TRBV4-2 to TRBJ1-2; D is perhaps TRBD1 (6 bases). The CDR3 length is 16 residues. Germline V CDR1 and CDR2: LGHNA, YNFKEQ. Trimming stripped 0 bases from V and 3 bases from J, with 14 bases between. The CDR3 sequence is CASSQEWAGQHYGYTF. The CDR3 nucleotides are TGTGCCAGCAGCCAAGAGTGGGCCGGACAGCACTATGGCTACACCTTC.

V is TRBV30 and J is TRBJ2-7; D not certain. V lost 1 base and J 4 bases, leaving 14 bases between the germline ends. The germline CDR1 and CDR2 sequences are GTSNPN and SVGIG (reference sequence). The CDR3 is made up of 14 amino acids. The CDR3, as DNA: TGTGCCTGGAGTGATGTTCCCAGAGGTTACGAGCAGTACTTC. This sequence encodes CAWSDVPRGYEQYF.

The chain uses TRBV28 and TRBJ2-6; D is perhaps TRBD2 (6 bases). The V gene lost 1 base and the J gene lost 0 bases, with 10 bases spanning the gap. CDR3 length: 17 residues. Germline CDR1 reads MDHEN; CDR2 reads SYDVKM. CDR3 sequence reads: CASSLSRDNSGANVLTF. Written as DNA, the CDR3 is TGTGCCAGCAGTTTATCGCGGGATAACTCTGGGGCCAACGTCCTGACTTTC.

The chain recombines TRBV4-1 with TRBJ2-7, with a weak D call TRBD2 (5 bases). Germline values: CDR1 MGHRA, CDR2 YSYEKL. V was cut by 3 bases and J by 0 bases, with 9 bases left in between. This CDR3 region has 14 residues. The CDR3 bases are TGCGCCAGCAGCCAGGTCGGGGACTCCTACGAGCAGTACTTC. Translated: CASSQVGDSYEQYF.

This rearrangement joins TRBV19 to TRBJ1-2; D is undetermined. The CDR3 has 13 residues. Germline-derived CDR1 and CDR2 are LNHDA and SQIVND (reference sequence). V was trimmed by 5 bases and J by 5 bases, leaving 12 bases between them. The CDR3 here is CASSAPGVYGYTF. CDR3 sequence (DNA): TGTGCCAGTAGTGCTCCCGGGGTTTATGGCTACACCTTC.

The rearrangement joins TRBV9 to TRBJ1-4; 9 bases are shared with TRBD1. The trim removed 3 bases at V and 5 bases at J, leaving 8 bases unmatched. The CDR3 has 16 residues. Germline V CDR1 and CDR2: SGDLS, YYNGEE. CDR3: CASSAQGGQGNEKLFF. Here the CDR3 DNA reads TGTGCCAGCAGCGCTCAAGGGGGACAGGGAAATGAAAAACTGTTTTTT.

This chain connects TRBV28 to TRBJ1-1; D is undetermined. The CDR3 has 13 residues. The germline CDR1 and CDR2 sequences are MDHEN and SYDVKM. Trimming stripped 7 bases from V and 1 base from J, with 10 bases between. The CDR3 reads CASTVTRNTEAFF. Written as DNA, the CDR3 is TGTGCCAGCACCGTGACACGGAACACTGAAGCTTTCTTT. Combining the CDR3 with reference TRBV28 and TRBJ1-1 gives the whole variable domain DVKVTQSSRYLVKRTGEKVFLECVQDMDHENMFWYRQDPGLGLRLIYFSYDVKMKEKGDIPEGYSVSREKKERFSLILESASTNQTSMYLCASTVTRNTEAFFGQGTRLTVV.

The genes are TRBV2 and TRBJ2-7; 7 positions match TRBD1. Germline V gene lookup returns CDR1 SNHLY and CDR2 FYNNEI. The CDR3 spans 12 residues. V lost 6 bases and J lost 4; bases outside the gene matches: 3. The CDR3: CASRGQIYEQYV. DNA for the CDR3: TGTGCCAGCAGGGGACAGATATACGAGCAGTACGTC.

CDR3 in amino acids: CASSLGGQGYEQFF. For the CDR3, the DNA is TGTGCCAGCAGTTTAGGGGGACAGGGGTATGAGCAGTTCTTC. The chain has TRBV27 and TRBJ2-1; 10 bases agree with TRBD1. The V segment lost 2 bases and the J segment 8 bases; nucleotides outside the gene matches: 3. The CDR3 totals 14 residues. The germline V gene has CDR1 MNHEY and CDR2 SMNVEV (reference sequence).

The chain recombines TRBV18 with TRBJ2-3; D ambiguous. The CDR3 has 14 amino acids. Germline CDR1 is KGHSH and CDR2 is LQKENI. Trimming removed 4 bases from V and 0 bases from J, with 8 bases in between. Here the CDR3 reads CASSRQESTDTQYF. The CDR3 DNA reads TGTGCCAGCTCACGCCAGGAAAGCACAGATACGCAGTATTTT.

The CDR3 protein is CASTDTDYSNQPQHF. The CDR3 DNA follows: TGTGCCAGTACGGACACCGATTATAGCAATCAGCCCCAGCATTTT. The rearrangement uses TRBV19 and TRBJ1-5; D is perhaps TRBD1 (5 bases). V was cut by 7 bases and J by 0 bases, with 13 bases left in between. Germline V CDR1 and CDR2: LNHDA, SQIVND (reference sequence). The CDR3 spans 15 residues.

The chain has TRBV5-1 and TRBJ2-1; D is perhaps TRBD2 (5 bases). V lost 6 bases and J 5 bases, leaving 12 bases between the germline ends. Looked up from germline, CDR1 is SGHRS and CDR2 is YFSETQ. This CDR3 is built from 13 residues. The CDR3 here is CASTDYGHNEQFF. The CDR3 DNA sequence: TGCGCCAGCACCGACTACGGACACAATGAGCAGTTCTTC.

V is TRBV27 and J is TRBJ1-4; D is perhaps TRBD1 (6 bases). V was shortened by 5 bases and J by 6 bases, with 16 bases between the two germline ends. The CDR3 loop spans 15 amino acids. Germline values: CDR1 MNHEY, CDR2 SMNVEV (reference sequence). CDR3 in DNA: TGTGCCAGCAGTCGAGAAGGACAGAGCTATGAAAAACTGTTTTTT. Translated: CASSREGQSYEKLFF.

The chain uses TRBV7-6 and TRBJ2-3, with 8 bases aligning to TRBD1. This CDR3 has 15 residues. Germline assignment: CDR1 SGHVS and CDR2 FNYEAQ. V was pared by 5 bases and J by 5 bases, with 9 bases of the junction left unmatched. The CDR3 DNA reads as TGTGCCAGCAGCCGGGGACAGGTTGAAGGAGATACGCAGTATTTT. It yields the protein CASSRGQVEGDTQYF. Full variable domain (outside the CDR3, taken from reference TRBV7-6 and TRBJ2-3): GAGVSQSPRYKVTKRGQDVALRCDPISGHVSLYWYRQALGQGPEFLTYFNYEAQQDKSGLPNDRFSAERPEGSISTLTIQRTEQRDSAMYRCASSRGQVEGDTQYFGPGTRLTVL.

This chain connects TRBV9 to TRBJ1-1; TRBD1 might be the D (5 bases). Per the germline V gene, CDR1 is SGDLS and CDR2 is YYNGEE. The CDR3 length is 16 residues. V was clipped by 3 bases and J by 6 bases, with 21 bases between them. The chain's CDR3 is CASSASGFGAPPEAFF. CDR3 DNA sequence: TGTGCCAGCAGCGCCTCAGGCTTTGGGGCCCCTCCTGAAGCTTTCTTT.

The CDR3 reads CASSLLAGGDQETQYF. In nucleotides, the CDR3 is TGTGCCAGCAGTTTACTAGCGGGAGGCGATCAAGAGACCCAGTACTTC. V and J are TRBV28 and TRBJ2-5; 11 nucleotides agree with TRBD2. The CDR3 contains 16 residues. With 2 bases clipped from V and 2 bases from J, the junction kept 4 bases outside the gene matches. Germline V CDR1 and CDR2: MDHEN, SYDVKM.

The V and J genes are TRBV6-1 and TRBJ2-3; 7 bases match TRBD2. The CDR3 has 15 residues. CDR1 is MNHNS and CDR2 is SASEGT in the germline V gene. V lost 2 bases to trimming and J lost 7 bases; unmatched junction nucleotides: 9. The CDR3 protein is CASSERDYLTNTQYF. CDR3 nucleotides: TGTGCCAGCAGTGAACGGGACTACCTCACGAATACGCAGTATTTT.

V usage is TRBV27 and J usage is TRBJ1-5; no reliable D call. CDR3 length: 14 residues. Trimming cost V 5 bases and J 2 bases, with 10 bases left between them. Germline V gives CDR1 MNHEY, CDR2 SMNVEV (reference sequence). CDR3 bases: TGTGCCAGCAGTGGCGGGCTGGGCAATCAGCCCCAGCATTTT. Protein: CASSGGLGNQPQHF.

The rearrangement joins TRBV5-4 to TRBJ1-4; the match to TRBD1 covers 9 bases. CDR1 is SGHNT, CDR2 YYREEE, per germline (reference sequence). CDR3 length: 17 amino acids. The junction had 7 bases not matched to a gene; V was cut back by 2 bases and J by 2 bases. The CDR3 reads CASSLTGGRSTNEKLFF. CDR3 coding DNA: TGTGCCAGCAGCTTAACAGGGGGCCGGTCCACTAATGAAAAACTGTTTTTT. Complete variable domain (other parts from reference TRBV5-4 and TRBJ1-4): ETGVTQSPTHLIKTRGQQVTLRCSSQSGHNTVSWYQQALGQGPQFIFQYYREEENGRGNFPPRFSGLQFPNYSSELNVNALELDDSALYLCASSLTGGRSTNEKLFFGSGTQLSVL.

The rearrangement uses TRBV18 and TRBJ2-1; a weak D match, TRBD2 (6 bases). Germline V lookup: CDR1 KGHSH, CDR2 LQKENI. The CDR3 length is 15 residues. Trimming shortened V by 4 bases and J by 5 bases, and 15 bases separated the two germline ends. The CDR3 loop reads CASSQRRELDNEQFF. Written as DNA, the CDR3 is TGTGCCAGCTCACAGCGACGGGAGCTGGACAATGAGCAGTTCTTC. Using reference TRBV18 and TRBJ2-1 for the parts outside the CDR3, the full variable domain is NAGVMQNPRHLVRRRGQEARLRCSPMKGHSHVYWYRQLPEEGLKFMVYLQKENIIDESGMPKERFSAEFPKEGPSILRIQQVVRGDSAAYFCASSQRRELDNEQFFGPGTRLTVL.

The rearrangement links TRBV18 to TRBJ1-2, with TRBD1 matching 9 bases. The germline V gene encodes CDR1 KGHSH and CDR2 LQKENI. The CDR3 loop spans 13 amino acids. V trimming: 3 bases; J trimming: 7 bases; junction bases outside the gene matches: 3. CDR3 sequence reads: CASSPGQGPGYTF. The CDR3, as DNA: TGTGCCAGCTCACCTGGACAGGGGCCTGGCTACACCTTC.